These T cell receptor beta chains were read from a single sample in a study of cytomegalovirus exposure and HLA in healthy donors. Profiling relied on immunoSEQ multiplex PCR, and the TCRdb table lists in-frame clones only, not all of them. The repertoire has about 88,000 clones, 85% to 90% of them found once; the top ten carry under 2.5%. The sequencing sample was made of PBMCs. These receptors all come from a man aged 18 to 30 in good health and CMV-seronegative. Each CDR3 is given with its conserved first and last residue. D genes are given only for firm matches.

TRBD2,16,TRBV7-9,CASSPTSGRGYNEQFF
-,15,TRBV6-6,CASSIAGSGTDTQYF
TRBD2,16,TRBV27,CASSSAELAGNNEQFF
-,12,TRBV7-9,CATTTGRNTIYF
-,13,TRBV11-3,CASSLEFGRGYTF
-,14,TRBV7-9,CASSPIGQPYEQYF
-,16,TRBV28,CASSLGGASSYNEQFF
-,13,TRBV7-2,CASSSRQVAEAFF
TRBD2,15,TRBV9,CASSPHSGAYNEQFF
TRBD1,18,TRBV5-4,CASSRDDRGLFAGNTIYF
-,16,TRBV14,CASSQDPANSYNEQFF
TRBD2,16,TRBV9,CASSVGLAGRSDEQYF
-,16,TRBV6-1,CASSVPIRDISYEQYF
TRBD2,17,TRBV5-1,CASSSVSPGLADNEQFF
-,13,TRBV23-1,CASSDIQGSGYTF
-,15,TRBV5-6,CASSPDPYPDTEAFF
TRBD2,15,TRBV5-1,CASKGTSGIKDTQYF
TRBD2,14,TRBV5-1,CASNLAGGSYEQYF
-,16,TRBV5-4,CASSSTWSGRSDTQYF
TRBD1,13,TRBV2,CASSRGINQPQHF
TRBD2,17,TRBV9,CASSVDPAGFPTDTQYF
-,16,TRBV7-9,CASSQAGNTFNQPQHF
-,12,TRBV15,CATSRSKETQYF
TRBD1,15,TRBV7-2,CASSLGQGTGNTIYF
-,13,TRBV5-4,CASSTAGDTEAFF
TRBD2,13,TRBV7-9,CASRAGAVETQYF
-,12,TRBV30,CAWKEVGAEAFF
-,14,TRBV6-5,CASSAVGQQETQYF
TRBD1,15,TRBV28,CASRRQGQGEDEQFF
-,14,TRBV15,CATSISLLEVVQYF
TRBD2,16,TRBV7-9,CASSLEQAGMPNEQFF
-,14,TRBV28,CASSFGGALDTQYF
-,14,TRBV5-1,CASSEGQATGELFF
TRBD1,16,TRBV18,CASSLERTGYYTEAFF
-,15,TRBV28,CASKRQALNTGELFF
-,15,TRBV30,CAWAYVGGLTDTQYF
-,12,TRBV5-4,CASREGSYEQYF
TRBD1,15,TRBV5-1,CASSPDRGATYEQYF
-,17,TRBV11-3,CASSLQMVREVAGELFF
TRBD1,14,TRBV19,CASSIGAGGSEAFF
-,12,TRBV28,CASLGGRQPQHF
-,14,TRBV5-1,CASSLSVSGYEQFF
-,19,TRBV4-1,CASSLSGGDRLRGYEKLFF
TRBD1,15,TRBV7-6,CASSPTGPSSYEQYF
-,12,TRBV5-1,CASSLEGFEQFF
TRBD1,16,TRBV7-9,CSSSPIDRVQGETQYF
-,12,TRBV29-1,CSVEGRGTEAFF
TRBD2,15,TRBV19,CASSNRLAGTNIQYF
TRBD2,15,TRBV12-5,CASGLSTSGAGELFF
TRBD2,18,TRBV7-9,CSSSLGDIAGGSTDTQYF
-,13,TRBV5-8,CASSLFRGSPLHF
TRBD1,18,TRBV27,CASSLSLAGQGSNTEAFF
-,12,TRBV7-2,CASSLRVQPQHF